What follows is one TCR beta chain and its context. Its antigen is unknown. These data are taken from a study of response to subunit inactivated influenza vaccine. General observations from the study: With each seasonal influenza vaccination, the authors suggested, few new T cells are recruited.

The CDR3 has 14 residues. The junction had 3 bases not matched to a gene; V was cut back by 3 bases and J by 4 bases. Germline CDR1 and CDR2: SGDLS and YYNGEE. TCRdb reanalysed the RT-PCR reads using MiXCR and keeps one entry per CDR3 protein. The sample shows hundreds of thousands of distinct CDR3 sequences, about 7.6% of them seen only once. This clonotype was sampled from a man between 45 and 75 years old who received an inactivated influenza vaccine. The rearrangement uses TRBV9 and TRBJ2-1; TRBD2 matches 8 bases. The sample here was PBMCs from blood, taken less than 30 months after vaccination. This chain's CDR3 is CASSETSVYNEQFF. As DNA, the CDR3 is TGTGCCAGCAGCGAGACTAGCGTGTACAATGAGCAGTTCTTC.